This TCR beta chain was found in a study of blood T cell repertoires in COVID-19. Study summary: Spain, Italy and the United States supplied samples that represented acute and convalescent COVID-19. T cells, B-cell-depleted T cells, or PBMCs provided the cDNA or gDNA that served as material.

Per the original methods: Using reference gene primer amplification, nucleated cell counts were estimated. Some clones are missing from TCRdb's copy, which holds only in-frame ones; the method was immunoSEQ multiplex PCR. V, J and clone size reflect that table, while D and trimming were determined from the DNA. This table has fewer than 450,000 clones, around nine tenths appearing once. The J segment lost 8 bases and the V segment lost 9 bases, leaving 7 bases of the junction unmatched. This CDR3 is built from 12 residues. The germline V gene has CDR1 MNHEY and CDR2 SVGAGI. The sequencing sample was made of peripheral blood. The rearrangement uses TRBV6-5 and TRBJ2-1, with 7 bases matching TRBD2. This TCR derives from a woman aged 18-29 years who had recovered from COVID-19. The CDR3 region is CASARTSDEQFF. CDR3 bases: TGTGCCAGTGCTAGAACTAGCGATGAGCAGTTCTTC.